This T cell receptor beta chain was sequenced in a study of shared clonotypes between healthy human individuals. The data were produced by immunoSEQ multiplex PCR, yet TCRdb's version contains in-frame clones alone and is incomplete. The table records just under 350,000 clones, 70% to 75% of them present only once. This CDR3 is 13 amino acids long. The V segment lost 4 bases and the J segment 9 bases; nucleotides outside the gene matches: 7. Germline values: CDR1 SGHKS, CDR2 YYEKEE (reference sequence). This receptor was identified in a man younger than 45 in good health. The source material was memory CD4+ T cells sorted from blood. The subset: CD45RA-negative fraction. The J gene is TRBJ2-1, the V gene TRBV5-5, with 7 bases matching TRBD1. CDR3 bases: TGTGCCAGCAGCCCCAGACAGGGAGCTGAGCAGTTCTTC. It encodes CASSPRQGAEQFF.